This T cell receptor (beta chain) originates from a study of cytomegalovirus exposure and HLA in healthy donors (TCRdb year 2017). Background for the entire study: According to a later analysis, one platform produced both the 120 validation repertoires and the approximately 660 repertoires of the first cohort. Along with the approximately 650-subject first cohort, a separate validation cohort of 120 different subjects was used. To predict cytomegalovirus infection status, the study combined high-throughput TCR immunosequencing, statistical association of individual TCRs with disease status, and machine learning. The study aimed to test whether signatures of past pathogen exposure could be identified by cataloging public T cell receptors. The full study reports these points: In both the original and validation cohorts, the classifier was reported to diagnose cytomegalovirus status with high specificity and sensitivity. A later analysis had no HLA typing for the validation cohort, so co-occurrence there was scored across all 120 repertoires. While some public TCRs were present in many individuals, most TCR sequences turned up only very rarely across donors. The study listed 150 to 200 TCR beta chains as associated with cytomegalovirus. The authors suggested that the approach could potentially be generalized to other disease states and immunological phenotypes. A few of the identified cytomegalovirus-associated TCR beta chains were confirmed in vitro to be specific for cytomegalovirus antigens. Subsequent analysis determined that TCRs grouped into clusters in the first cohort also showed a tendency toward co-occurrence across the 120 or so validation repertoires, and 94% of cluster scores exceeded 0.

Ends trimmed: V by 5 bases, J by 5 bases; bases unmatched to a gene: 5. Counted from cysteine to phenylalanine, this CDR3 has 15 amino acids. Only the CDR3 region is kept as DNA, spanning 45 bases read in frame from base 1. The germline V gene (reference sequence) gives CDR1 as MNHNY and CDR2 as SVGAGI. The donors belonged to the validation cohort of about 110 subjects, which was separate from the roughly 680-subject first cohort. To note about this clone: Its target antigen remains unknown. One base away there is no much larger clone; base qualities are not given.

Libraries were constructed by the immunoSEQ multiplex PCR assay. The published analysis was carried out like this. A statistical classification framework was built for diagnosing cytomegalovirus status from the catalog of TCR beta chain sequences. Imported from immuneACCESS, the table was reduced by TCRdb to in-frame sequences with V and J called. These copies leave out some clones; in studies compared against another copy, an unresolved V gene accounts for under half, and the cause of the remainder is not known. Clone size and the V and J calls come from that table; the DNA yielded D and trimming. The table for this sample lists about 68,000 clones; roughly 96% of them were counted only once. Over 2% of the sample goes to the ten largest clones.

In this chain, TRBV6-6 is recombined with TRBJ1-6; the central 8 bases match TRBD1. Sequenced sample: PBMCs. This TCR came from a man younger than 35 in good health and CMV-seronegative. The sequence in DNA is TGTGCCAGCAGTAGACAGGGGTTGGATAATTCACCCCTCCACTTT. Translation gives CASSRQGLDNSPLHF.